Below are 13 T cell receptor beta chains sequenced from a single sample in a study of cytomegalovirus exposure and HLA in healthy donors. Amplification used 60 Vbeta primers and 13 Jbeta primers. Libraries were prepared by immunoSEQ multiplex PCR; TCRdb keeps only in-frame clonotypes and omits some of them. This sample contains around 140,000 clones. Sequenced material: PBMCs. These receptors originate from a male donor in good health and CMV-seronegative.

V usage is TRBV15 and J usage is TRBJ1-6; perhaps TRBD1 as D (5 bases). The CDR3 sequence is 16 residues long. Germline assignment: CDR1 LNHNV and CDR2 YYDKDF (reference sequence). Trimming pared 1 base from V and 7 bases from J, leaving 14 bases between. The CDR3 sequence is CATSRVPPWGNSPLHF. The CDR3 nucleotides read TGTGCCACCAGCAGAGTACCTCCTTGGGGCAATTCACCCCTCCACTTT.

The chain is built from TRBV13 and TRBJ2-1, with no clear D. The length of the CDR3 is 16 residues. Trimming took 0 bases from V and 5 from J, leaving 14 bases between them. Germline V gives CDR1 PRHDT, CDR2 FYEKMQ (reference sequence). The CDR3 spells CASSLGGKWSDNEQFF. The CDR3 nucleotides read TGTGCCAGCAGCTTAGGGGGTAAGTGGAGCGACAATGAGCAGTTCTTC.

This rearrangement joins TRBV4-1 to TRBJ2-7; TRBD2 aligns across 9 bases. Trimming cost V 4 bases and J 5 bases; bases outside gene matches: 6. CDR3 size: 14 residues. Looked up from germline, CDR1 is MGHRA and CDR2 is YSYEKL. CDR3 sequence (DNA): TGCGCCAGCAGCCTCATAGCGGGAGTGGACGAGCAGTACTTC. Protein sequence: CASSLIAGVDEQYF.

CDR3 DNA: TGTGCCAGTAGGGGACAGGCCGACTACGAGCAGTACTTC. As protein: CASRGQADYEQYF. The V gene is TRBV19, the J gene TRBJ2-7, with TRBD1 matching over 8 bases. Germline V gene lookup returns CDR1 LNHDA and CDR2 SQIVND (reference sequence). Unmatched junction bases numbered 4, after V lost 6 bases and J lost 3 bases. This CDR3 region has 13 residues.

V and J are TRBV6-5 and TRBJ2-1, with TRBD2 matching over 11 bases. Trimming at V came to 2 bases and at J to 8 bases, leaving 8 bases not matched to a gene. CDR1 is MNHEY and CDR2 is SVGAGI in the germline V gene. The CDR3 totals 16 residues. DNA of the CDR3: TGTGCCAGCAGTTACATCACTAGCGGGAGTAGAGATGAGCAGTTCTTC. Translation: CASSYITSGSRDEQFF.

The V and J genes are TRBV29-1 and TRBJ2-1; TRBD1 aligns across 7 bases. The ends lost 7 bases at V and 5 bases at J; junction bases unmatched: 17. This CDR3 is 16 amino acids long. The germline CDR1 and CDR2 sequences are SQVTM and ANQGSEA. The CDR3 bases are TGCAGCGCCCAAAACCCCATAGGGGGCACTCACAATGAGCAGTTCTTC. Amino acid sequence: CSAQNPIGGTHNEQFF.

V usage is TRBV4-1 and J usage is TRBJ1-1, with D tentatively TRBD1 (5 bases). V was clipped by 5 bases and J by 1 base, with 17 bases between them. The CDR3 covers 16 residues. Germline CDR1 is MGHRA and CDR2 is YSYEKL. CDR3 DNA: TGCGCCAGCAGCGTAACCGACAGAGAAGCGAACACTGAAGCTTTCTTT. Protein sequence: CASSVTDREANTEAFF.

This sequence joins TRBV28 and TRBJ1-1, with 7 bases that match TRBD1. This CDR3 comprises 12 residues. With V trimmed by 8 bases and J by 8 bases, 8 bases remained unmatched. Looked up from germline, CDR1 is MDHEN and CDR2 is SYDVKM. CDR3 sequence reads: CASLGGQREAFF. The CDR3, as DNA: TGTGCCAGCCTAGGGGGACAGAGAGAAGCTTTCTTT.

V and J are TRBV28 and TRBJ1-2; no definite D call. In germline, CDR1 is MDHEN, CDR2 SYDVKM. V lost 7 bases, J lost 0 bases, and 12 bases lay in between. The CDR3 runs 14 residues. CDR3 nucleotide sequence: TGTGCCAGCACCCCCCCCTCCTCTAACTATGGCTACACCTTC. Translation: CASTPPSSNYGYTF.

The chain has TRBV4-3 and TRBJ2-2, with 9 bases lining up with TRBD2. This CDR3 has 16 residues. V was clipped by 4 bases and J by 6 bases; unmatched bases: 9. CDR1 LGHNA and CDR2 YSLEER come from the germline V gene. The CDR3 DNA reads as TGCGCCAGCAGCCTAGGAGGCGGGGGGGTTTCCGGGGAGCTGTTTTTT. This codes for CASSLGGGGVSGELFF.

Points on this clone: One end of the junction fails to match germline, which may point to a read error. The rearrangement links TRBV7-2 to TRBJ2-6; D is unresolved. CDR1 and CDR2 (germline): SGHTA, FQGNSA. The CDR3 consists of 16 residues. The CDR3, as DNA: TGTGCCCGCAGCTTAGGTTCGGGCTCTGGGGCCAACGTCCTGACTTTC. Residues: CARSLGSGSGANVLTF.

The V call is TRBV9, the J call TRBJ2-7; the match to TRBD1 covers 7 bases. The V gene's germline CDR1 is SGDLS and CDR2 YYNGEE. The CDR3 loop spans 15 amino acids. Trimming cost V 5 bases and J 0 bases; bases outside gene matches: 8. CDR3 DNA sequence: TGTGCCAGCAGTGAGGGGGCCAACCCCTCCTACGAGCAGTACTTC. Its translation: CASSEGANPSYEQYF.

The genes are TRBV11-2 and TRBJ2-7; 7 bases match TRBD2. Germline values: CDR1 SGHAT, CDR2 FQNNGV. CDR3 length: 14 residues. V gave up 5 bases and J gave up 2 bases; unmatched junction bases: 6. The CDR3 reads CASSRGGLAYEQYF. The CDR3 coding sequence is TGTGCCAGCAGCCGGGGAGGGCTTGCCTACGAGCAGTACTTC.